This TCR beta chain was sequenced in a study of T cell responses to AZD1222 COVID-19 vaccine. The repertoire was sequenced with immunoSEQ multiplex PCR; TCRdb's copy has only in-frame clones and lacks some. Of approximately 120,000 clones listed, around 90% were seen once; the top ten hold 5% to 6%. The germline V gene has CDR1 MNHEY and CDR2 SMNVEV (reference sequence). The CDR3 is made up of 15 amino acids. Trimming left V 2 bases short and J 5 bases short, with 10 bases between. The input for sequencing was peripheral blood, taken 28 days after the second AZD1222 dose. J is TRBJ1-6 and V is TRBV27; D remains unclear. This TCR derives from an adult who received the AZD1222 COVID-19 vaccine. The CDR3 nucleotides read TGTGCCAGCAGTTTAGTGGGTACGAATAATTCACCCCTCCACTTT. Translation gives CASSLVGTNNSPLHF.